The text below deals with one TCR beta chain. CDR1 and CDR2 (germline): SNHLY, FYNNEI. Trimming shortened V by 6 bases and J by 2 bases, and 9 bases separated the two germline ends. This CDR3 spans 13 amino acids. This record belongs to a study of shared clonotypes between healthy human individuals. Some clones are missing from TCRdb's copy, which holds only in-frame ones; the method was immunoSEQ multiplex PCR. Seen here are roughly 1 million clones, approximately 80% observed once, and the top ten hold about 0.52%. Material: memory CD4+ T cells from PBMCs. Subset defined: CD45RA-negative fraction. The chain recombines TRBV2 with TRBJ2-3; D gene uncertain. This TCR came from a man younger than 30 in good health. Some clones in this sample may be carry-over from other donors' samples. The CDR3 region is CASRGETTDTQYF. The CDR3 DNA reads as TGTGCCAGCAGGGGCGAAACCACAGATACGCAGTATTTT.